Each of the 17 T cell receptor beta chains below was sequenced from the same sample in a study of memory CD4+ T cells and cytomegalovirus serostatus. Single viable CD3+CD4+CD8-CD45RO+ cells were sorted as the memory CD4+ T cells. Clones were read by immunoSEQ multiplex PCR, and TCRdb kept only the in-frame ones, dropping some. This repertoire shows over 45,000 clones, about 81% found once; its top ten account for approximately 0.39%. The sample taken for sequencing was memory CD4+ T cells from blood. The receptors come from an adult in good health and CMV-seronegative.

J is TRBJ2-1 and V is TRBV5-1, with 11 positions matching TRBD2. From germline, CDR1 is SGHRS and CDR2 YFSETQ. The CDR3 runs to 16 residues. Trimming took 2 bases from V and 9 from J; bases not matched to a gene: 10. The CDR3 here is CASSLTSGGHFVEQFF. The CDR3 DNA follows: TGCGCCAGCAGCTTAACTAGCGGGGGCCACTTTGTTGAGCAGTTCTTC.

V and J are TRBV18 and TRBJ2-7; D is ambiguous. Trimming stripped 3 bases from V and 1 base from J, with 7 bases between. The CDR3 runs 13 residues. CDR1 and CDR2 from the germline V gene are KGHSH and LQKENI. The CDR3 sequence is CASSPSVSYEQYF. The CDR3 bases are TGTGCCAGCTCACCGTCAGTTTCCTACGAGCAGTACTTC.

The chain recombines TRBV7-2 with TRBJ2-6; no clear D gene. Germline CDR1 reads SGHTA; CDR2 reads FQGNSA. The length of the CDR3 is 16 residues. The germline V and J ends were trimmed by 5 bases and 2 bases, with 13 bases remaining between them. CDR3 DNA sequence: TGTGCCAGCAGCCACTACGCGGACGCTGGGGCCAACGTCCTGACTTTC. Its protein is CASSHYADAGANVLTF.

The genes are TRBV5-1 and TRBJ2-5, with 8 bases matching TRBD1. This CDR3 spans 14 amino acids. Germline lookup yields CDR1 SGHRS and CDR2 YFSETQ. The trim removed 4 bases at V and 1 base at J, leaving 3 bases unmatched. The CDR3 region is CASSHQGAQETQYF. The CDR3 bases are TGCGCCAGCAGCCATCAGGGGGCCCAAGAGACCCAGTACTTC.

This chain uses TRBV5-4 with TRBJ1-2; D may be TRBD1 (5 bases). The CDR3 is made up of 13 amino acids. Germline V lookup: CDR1 SGHNT, CDR2 YYREEE (reference sequence). The V and J ends lost 0 bases and 4 bases respectively, with 7 bases between them. CDR3 region: CASSLGGGYGYTF. CDR3 nucleotide sequence: TGTGCCAGCAGCTTGGGGGGCGGCTATGGCTACACCTTC.

This clone was recorded a few times. V gene TRBV4-2 combines with J gene TRBJ1-5, with D possibly matching TRBD1 (5 bases). The V gene's germline CDR1 is LGHNA and CDR2 YNFKEQ. CDR3 length: 16 residues. Trimming cost V 1 base and J 4 bases, with 14 bases left between them. The CDR3 sequence is CASSQVPGQLNQPQHF. CDR3 coding DNA: TGTGCCAGCAGCCAAGTACCAGGGCAACTAAATCAGCCCCAGCATTTT.

The J gene is TRBJ2-3, the V gene TRBV5-1; D gene uncertain. The ends were cut back, 0 bases at V and 0 bases at J, with 11 bases in the middle. CDR1 is SGHRS and CDR2 is YFSETQ in the germline V gene. The CDR3 contains 16 residues. CDR3 bases: TGCGCCAGCAGCTTGGAAGCCAGGTCTAGCACAGATACGCAGTATTTT. Encoded protein: CASSLEARSSTDTQYF.

V usage is TRBV11-1 and J usage is TRBJ2-7; 9 bases are a match to TRBD1. The CDR3 extends over 15 amino acids. Trimming at V came to 5 bases and at J to 1 base, leaving 6 bases not matched to a gene. Germline lookup yields CDR1 SGHAT and CDR2 FQDESV (reference sequence). DNA for the CDR3: TGTGCCAGCAGCCATACAGGGGGCAGGTCCTACGAGCAGTACTTC. It is translated as CASSHTGGRSYEQYF.

The V and J genes are TRBV30 and TRBJ2-7; 10 bases agree with TRBD1. CDR3 length equals 15 residues. V lost 4 bases, J lost 1 base, and 7 bases stayed unmatched. Germline assignment: CDR1 GTSNPN and CDR2 SVGIG (reference sequence). The CDR3 loop is CAWNSRQGASYEQYF. The CDR3 DNA is TGTGCCTGGAATAGTCGACAGGGGGCTTCCTACGAGCAGTACTTC.

The chain couples TRBV28 to TRBJ2-7, with a tentative D call TRBD2 (6 bases). The CDR3 runs to 14 residues. From germline, CDR1 is MDHEN and CDR2 SYDVKM. V was pared by 3 bases and J by 1 base, with 10 bases between. CDR3 sequence: CASSLGGVSYEQYF. The CDR3 nucleotides read TGTGCCAGCAGTTTGGGCGGGGTTTCCTACGAGCAGTACTTC.

The J gene is TRBJ1-6, the V gene TRBV2; 10 bases are shared with TRBD1. The ends lost 5 bases at V and 14 bases at J; junction bases unmatched: 12. CDR1 is SNHLY, CDR2 FYNNEI, per germline. This CDR3 has 15 amino acids. For the CDR3, the DNA is TGTGCCAGCAGTCTAAGGGACAGGGGCCGCGGGGCCCTCCACTTT. Translating gives CASSLRDRGRGALHF.

The chain has TRBV16 and TRBJ2-7, with 12 bases fitting TRBD1. After removal of 4 bases from V and 7 bases from J, the junction contained 5 bases not matched to a gene. The CDR3 sequence is 14 residues long. Germline loops: CDR1 KGHSY, CDR2 FQNENV. CDR3 protein: CASSRGQGAWEQYF. Written as DNA, the CDR3 is TGTGCCAGCAGCCGGGGACAGGGGGCATGGGAGCAGTACTTC.

DNA of the CDR3: TGTGCCAGCAGTTACTTCTACGAGCAGTACTTC. Protein sequence: CASSYFYEQYF. This rearrangement joins TRBV28 to TRBJ2-7; unclear D gene. Per germline, CDR1 MDHEN and CDR2 SYDVKM. The CDR3 has 11 residues. The ends were cut back, 4 bases at V and 3 bases at J, with 4 bases in the middle.

V is TRBV7-9 and J is TRBJ2-7; D gene unclear. The CDR3 covers 12 residues. The V gene lost 1 base and the J gene lost 9 bases, with 10 bases spanning the gap. The germline gives CDR1 SEHNR, CDR2 FQNEAQ (reference sequence). CDR3 DNA sequence: TGTGCCAGCAGCTTAGGCCCACCAAGGCAGTACTTC. Its protein product is CASSLGPPRQYF.

The J gene is TRBJ2-5, the V gene TRBV9; TRBD2 matches at 7 bases. This CDR3 has 14 amino acids. The ends lost 2 bases at V and 3 bases at J; junction bases unmatched: 4. Germline V gene data show CDR1 as SGDLS and CDR2 as YYNGEE. The CDR3 DNA reads TGTGCCAGCAGCGTCGGGGGGTCTGAAGAGACCCAGTACTTC. This gives the protein CASSVGGSEETQYF.

This chain connects TRBV30 to TRBJ2-3; D not certain. Germline V gene sequence: CDR1 GTSNPN, CDR2 SVGIG (reference sequence). Deletions cut 5 bases from V and 0 bases from J, with 9 bases between. The CDR3 consists of 13 residues. The CDR3 protein is CAWVPLSTDTQYF. The CDR3 DNA follows: TGTGCCTGGGTCCCTCTTAGCACAGATACGCAGTATTTT.

V gene TRBV5-5 combines with J gene TRBJ2-2; D gene uncertain. Trimming took off 6 bases at V and 3 bases at J, with 12 bases between the two ends. The germline gives CDR1 SGHKS, CDR2 YYEKEE (reference sequence). The CDR3 runs to 14 residues. CDR3 in DNA: TGTGCCAGCACCCGAGTCCGGGACACCGGGGAGCTGTTTTTT. The encoded protein is CASTRVRDTGELFF.